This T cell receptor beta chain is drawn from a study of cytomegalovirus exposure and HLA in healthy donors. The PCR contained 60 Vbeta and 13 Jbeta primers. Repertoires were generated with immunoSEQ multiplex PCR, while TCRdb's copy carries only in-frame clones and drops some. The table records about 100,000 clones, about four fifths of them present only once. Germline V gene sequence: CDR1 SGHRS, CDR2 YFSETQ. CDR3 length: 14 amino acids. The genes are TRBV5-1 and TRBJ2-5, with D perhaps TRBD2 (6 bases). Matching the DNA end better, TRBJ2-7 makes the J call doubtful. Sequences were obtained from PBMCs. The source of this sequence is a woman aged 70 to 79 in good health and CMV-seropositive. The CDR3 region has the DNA TGCGCCAGCAGCTTGGCCGGGGGAATCGACGAGCAGTACTTC. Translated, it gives CASSLAGGIDEQYF.